The 6 T cell receptor beta chains given below trace back to one sample, sequenced in a study of T cell changes during pregnancy in multiple sclerosis. The table came from immunoSEQ multiplex PCR; TCRdb's copy has only in-frame clones and leaves some out. The sample consists of approximately 85,000 clones, approximately 91% of them appearing once. Sequences were derived from peripheral blood, sampled in the first trimester of pregnancy. The receptor set was obtained from a female donor with multiple sclerosis, enrolled in a pregnancy study.

This clone came up once. This chain joins TRBV7-2 and TRBJ1-1; D perhaps matches TRBD1 (5 bases). From germline, CDR1 is SGHTA and CDR2 FQGNSA. The V and J ends lost 2 bases and 5 bases respectively, with 9 bases between them. The CDR3 has 13 residues. The CDR3 loop reads CASSLFGGTEAFF. CDR3 sequence (DNA): TGTGCCAGCAGCTTATTCGGGGGAACTGAAGCTTTCTTT.

This clone has a handful of counts. The chain carries TRBV28 and TRBJ1-6, with TRBD1 matching 8 bases. This CDR3 has 16 residues. V dropped 4 bases and J dropped 7; count of bases not matched to a gene: 9. The germline gives CDR1 MDHEN, CDR2 SYDVKM. The chain's CDR3 is CASSWPDRVGNSPLHF. The CDR3 DNA reads TGTGCCAGCAGTTGGCCGGACAGGGTTGGGAATTCACCCCTCCACTTT.

The DNA for the CDR3 is TGTGCCAGCAGCCAAAAGACAGTGACCCCTGAAAAACTGTTTTTT. This sequence encodes CASSQKTVTPEKLFF. The chain joins TRBV11-3 to TRBJ1-4; a possible D gene is TRBD1 (5 bases). V was trimmed by 5 bases and J by 7 bases, leaving 17 bases between them. Germline lookup yields CDR1 SGHNT and CDR2 YENEEA. The CDR3 runs to 15 residues.

The chain is built from TRBV7-9 and TRBJ2-1; D may be TRBD2 (6 bases). The CDR3 contains 16 residues. The V gene lost 2 bases and the J gene lost 6 bases, with 17 bases spanning the gap. Germline-derived CDR1 and CDR2 are SEHNR and FQNEAQ (reference sequence). CDR3 residues: CASSLYGGVGGNEQFF. CDR3 nucleotide sequence: TGTGCCAGCAGCTTATACGGGGGAGTGGGGGGCAATGAGCAGTTCTTC. Using reference TRBV7-9 and TRBJ2-1 for the parts outside the CDR3, the full variable domain is DTGVSQNPRHKITKRGQNVTFRCDPISEHNRLYWYRQTLGQGPEFLTYFQNEAQLEKSRLLSDRFSAERPKGSFSTLEIQRTEQGDSAMYLCASSLYGGVGGNEQFFGPGTRLTVL.

The chain has TRBV4-1 and TRBJ2-5, with 10 bases matching TRBD2. Trimming at V came to 2 bases and at J to 1 base, leaving 4 bases not matched to a gene. Germline CDR1 and CDR2: MGHRA and YSYEKL. The CDR3 totals 16 residues. This CDR3 reads CASSQPSGGSQETQYF. In nucleotides, the CDR3 is TGCGCCAGCAGCCAACCTAGCGGGGGAAGCCAAGAGACCCAGTACTTC.

The chain couples TRBV7-6 to TRBJ2-7; a possible D gene is TRBD2 (5 bases). The CDR3 consists of 16 residues. Germline V CDR1 and CDR2: SGHVS, FNYEAQ. Between the trimmed V and J ends, which lost 5 bases and 0 bases, there was a span of 17 bases. The CDR3 is CASSPRARVNSYEQYF. The CDR3 DNA is TGTGCCAGCAGCCCACGAGCGAGGGTTAACTCCTACGAGCAGTACTTC.